This T cell receptor (beta chain) appears in the sequencing data of a study of T cell repertoires in cytomegalovirus infection (dated by TCRdb to the late 2010s). Context from the whole study: The HLA type of each donor mattered for the analysis, because public TCR beta signatures pointed to carriage of CMV infection along with the matching HLA type. Results and caveats for the whole study, not just this receptor: In both this cohort and an independent cohort of 352 donors, the cumulative frequency of public TCR beta family members distinguished carriers of CMV infection plus the relevant HLA type. In the ex vivo response, HLA-C-restricted CMV-specific TCR beta clonotypes were dominant, and in two of eight donors the single most frequent clonotype came from this HLA-C-restricted group.

At the junction V is shortened by 6 bases and J by 4 bases, with 15 bases in between. From its cysteine to its phenylalanine, the CDR3 spans 14 amino acids. Just the 42-base CDR3 DNA is kept, in frame starting at base 1. This clonotype was recorded many times. The antigen it binds to is not known. Base quality data are lacking; no much larger clone is found one base away. Sequencer: Illumina HiSeq 1500. The public reads were reprocessed in TCRdb via fastp at Q25 and MiXCR, keeping in-frame beta chains. All rows with the same CDR3 protein become a single entry with the most common DNA and genes. The sample table holds approximately 110,000 distinct CDR3 sequences, of which around a tenth were seen once. Roughly 31% of the sample is taken by the ten largest.

The sample consisted of PBMCs, sequenced either directly or after in vitro stimulation (not recorded which). The V and J segments used are TRBV12-3 or TRBV12-4 and TRBJ1-2, with TRBD1 as a weak D call on 6 bases. This TCR was sampled from a human donor in good health (CMV status not recorded). Some clones in this sample may be carry-over from other donors' samples. This receptor carries the CDR3 CASSPVGQFYGYTF. The DNA sequence is as follows: TGTGCCAGCAGCCCAGTTGGACAGTTCTATGGCTACACCTTC.